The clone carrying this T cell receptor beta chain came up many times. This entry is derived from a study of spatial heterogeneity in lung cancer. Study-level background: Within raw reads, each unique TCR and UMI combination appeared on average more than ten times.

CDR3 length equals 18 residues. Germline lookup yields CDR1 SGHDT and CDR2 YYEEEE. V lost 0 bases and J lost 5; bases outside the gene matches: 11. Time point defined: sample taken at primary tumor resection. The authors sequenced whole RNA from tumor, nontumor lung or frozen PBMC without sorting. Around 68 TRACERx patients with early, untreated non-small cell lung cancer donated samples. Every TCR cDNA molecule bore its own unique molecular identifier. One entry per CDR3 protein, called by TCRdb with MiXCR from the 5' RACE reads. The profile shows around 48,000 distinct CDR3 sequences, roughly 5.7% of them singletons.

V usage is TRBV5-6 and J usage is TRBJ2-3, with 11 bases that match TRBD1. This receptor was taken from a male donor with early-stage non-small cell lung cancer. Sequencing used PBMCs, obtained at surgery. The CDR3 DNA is TGTGCCAGCAGCTTGGTAGAGTACGGACAGGGGGCAAGAGATACGCAGTATTTT. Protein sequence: CASSLVEYGQGARDTQYF.